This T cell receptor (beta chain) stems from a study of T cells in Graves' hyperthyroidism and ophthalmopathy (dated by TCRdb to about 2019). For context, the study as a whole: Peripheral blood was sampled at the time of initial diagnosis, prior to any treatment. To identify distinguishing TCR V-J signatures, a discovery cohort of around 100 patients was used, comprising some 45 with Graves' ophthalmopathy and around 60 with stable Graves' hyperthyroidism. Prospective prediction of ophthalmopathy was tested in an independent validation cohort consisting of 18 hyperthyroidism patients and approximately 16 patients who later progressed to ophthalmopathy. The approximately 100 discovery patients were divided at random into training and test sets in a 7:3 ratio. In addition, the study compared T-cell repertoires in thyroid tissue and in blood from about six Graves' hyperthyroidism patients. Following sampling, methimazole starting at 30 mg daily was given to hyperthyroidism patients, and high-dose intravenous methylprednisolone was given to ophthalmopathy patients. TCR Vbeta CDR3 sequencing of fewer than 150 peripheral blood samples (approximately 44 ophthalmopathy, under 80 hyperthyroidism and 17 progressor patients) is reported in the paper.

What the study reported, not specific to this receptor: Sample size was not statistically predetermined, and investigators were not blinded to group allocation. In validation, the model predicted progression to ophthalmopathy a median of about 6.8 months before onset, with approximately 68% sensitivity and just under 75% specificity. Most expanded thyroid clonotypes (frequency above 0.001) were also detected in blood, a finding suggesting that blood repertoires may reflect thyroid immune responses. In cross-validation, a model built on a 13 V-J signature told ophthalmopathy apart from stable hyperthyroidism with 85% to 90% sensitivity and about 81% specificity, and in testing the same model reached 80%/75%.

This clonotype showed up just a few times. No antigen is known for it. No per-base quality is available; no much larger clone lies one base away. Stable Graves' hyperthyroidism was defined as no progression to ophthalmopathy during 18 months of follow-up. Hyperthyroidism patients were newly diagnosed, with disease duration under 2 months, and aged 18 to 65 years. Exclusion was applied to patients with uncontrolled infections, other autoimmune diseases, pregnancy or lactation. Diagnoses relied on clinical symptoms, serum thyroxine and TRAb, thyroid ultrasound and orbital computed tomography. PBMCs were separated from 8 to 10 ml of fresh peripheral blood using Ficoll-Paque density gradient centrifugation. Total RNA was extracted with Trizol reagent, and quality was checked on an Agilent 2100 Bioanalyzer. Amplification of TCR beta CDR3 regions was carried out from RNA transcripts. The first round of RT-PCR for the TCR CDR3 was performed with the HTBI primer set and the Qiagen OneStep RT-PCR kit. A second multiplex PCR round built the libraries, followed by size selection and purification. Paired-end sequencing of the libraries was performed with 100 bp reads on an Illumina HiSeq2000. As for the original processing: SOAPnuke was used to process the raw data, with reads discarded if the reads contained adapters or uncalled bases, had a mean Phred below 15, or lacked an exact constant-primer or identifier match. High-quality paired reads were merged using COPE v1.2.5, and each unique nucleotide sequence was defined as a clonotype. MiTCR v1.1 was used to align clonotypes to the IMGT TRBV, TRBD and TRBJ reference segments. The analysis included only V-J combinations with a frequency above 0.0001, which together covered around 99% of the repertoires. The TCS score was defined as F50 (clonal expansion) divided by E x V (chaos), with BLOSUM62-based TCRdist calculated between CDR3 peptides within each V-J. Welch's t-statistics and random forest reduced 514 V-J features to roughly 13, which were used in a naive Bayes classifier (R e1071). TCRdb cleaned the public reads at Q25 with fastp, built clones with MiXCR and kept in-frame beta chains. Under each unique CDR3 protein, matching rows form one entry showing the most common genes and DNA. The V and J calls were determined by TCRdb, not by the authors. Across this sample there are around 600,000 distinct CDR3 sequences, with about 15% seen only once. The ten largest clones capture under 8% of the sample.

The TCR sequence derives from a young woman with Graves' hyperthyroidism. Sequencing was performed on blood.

In nucleotides, the sequence is TGTGCCTGGAGTGCCCCACCCGGGACAGGAACGTTGGATTTCTTT. It translates to CAWSAPPGTGTLDFF. The receptor chain draws on TRBV30 and TRBJ1-1; 8 bases in the middle match TRBD1. The germline V gene (reference sequence) yields GTSNPN for CDR1 and SVGIG for CDR2. V ends up 1 base short and J 13 bases short, with an unmatched junction base count of 17. The CDR3 spans 15 residues, from the cysteine through the phenylalanine. Only CDR3 DNA remains: 45 bases, in frame from the first base. Beyond the CDR3, the reference TRBV30 and TRBJ1-1 genes provide the residues; the full variable domain reads: SQTIHQWPATLVQPVGSPLSLECTVEGTSNPNLYWYRQAAGRGLQLLFYSVGIGQISSEVPQNLSASRPQDRQFILSSKKLLLSDSGFYLCAWSAPPGTGTLDFFGQGTRLTVV.